This record covers a single T cell receptor beta chain. Its antigen is unknown. This entry is derived from a study of T-cell memory formation after mild COVID-19. About the study: Clusters of TCRs were largely donor specific. Study results and limitations: The study found balanced CD4/CD8 in clones contracting day 15 to 85 and a CD4+ lean in later expanders. Memory sampled before infection contained some responding clones, suggesting cross-reactive memory joined. For contracting clones, CD4+ ones sat mainly in CM and EM, CD8+ in EMRA.

TCRdb redid the calling of the 5' RACE reads with MiXCR, one entry per CDR3 protein. The repertoire holds a few hundred thousand distinct CDR3 sequences, with just under 20% as singletons. The CDR3 runs 15 residues. In germline, CDR1 is MGHRA, CDR2 YSYEKL. The V gene end was trimmed by 4 bases and the J gene end by 5 bases; junction bases not matched to a gene: 9. The sample was PBMCs or a T cell subset sorted from them (not recorded which). This chain connects TRBV4-1 to TRBJ1-1; 8 nucleotides match TRBD1. This clonotype was obtained from a man aged 18 to 29 who had mild COVID-19 (a few samples of this study predate the infection). Cell type and time point are not known. CDR3 in DNA: TGCGCCAGCAGCCCCGTCGGACAGGGTCATACTGAAGCTTTCTTT. It specifies CASSPVGQGHTEAFF.